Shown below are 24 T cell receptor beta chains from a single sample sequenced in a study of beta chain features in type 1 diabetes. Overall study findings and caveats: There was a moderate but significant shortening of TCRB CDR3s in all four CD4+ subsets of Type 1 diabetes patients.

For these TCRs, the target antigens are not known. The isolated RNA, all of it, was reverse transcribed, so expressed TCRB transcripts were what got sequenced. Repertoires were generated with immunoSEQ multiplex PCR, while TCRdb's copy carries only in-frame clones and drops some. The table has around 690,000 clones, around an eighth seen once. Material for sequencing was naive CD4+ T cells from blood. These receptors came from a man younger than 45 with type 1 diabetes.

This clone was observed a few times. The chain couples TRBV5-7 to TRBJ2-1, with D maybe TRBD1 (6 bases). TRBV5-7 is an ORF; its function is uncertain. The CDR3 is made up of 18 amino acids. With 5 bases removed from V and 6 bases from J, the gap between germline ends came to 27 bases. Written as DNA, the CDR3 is TGTGCCAGCAGTTCCACGTTGGGGGTGCCAGGGGTCATCAATGAGCAGTTCTTC. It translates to CASSSTLGVPGVINEQFF.

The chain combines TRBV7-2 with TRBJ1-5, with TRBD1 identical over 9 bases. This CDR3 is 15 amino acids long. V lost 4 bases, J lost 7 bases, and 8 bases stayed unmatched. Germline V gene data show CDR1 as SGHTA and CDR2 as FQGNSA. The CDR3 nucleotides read TGTGCCAGCAGCTCGAATGACAGGGGGTGGCAGCCCCAGCATTTT. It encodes CASSSNDRGWQPQHF.

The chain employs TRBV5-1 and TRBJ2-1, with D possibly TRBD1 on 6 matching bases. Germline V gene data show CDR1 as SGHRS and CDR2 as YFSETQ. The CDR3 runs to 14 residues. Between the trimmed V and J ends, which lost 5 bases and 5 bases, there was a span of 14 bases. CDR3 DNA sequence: TGCGCCAGCAGTAGGGACACCGCGGACAATGAGCAGTTCTTC. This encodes CASSRDTADNEQFF.

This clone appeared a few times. The CDR3 DNA is TGTGCCAGCAGCCCCCAAGGGGGTTCCTACGAGCAGTACTTC. Its translation: CASSPQGGSYEQYF. The chain uses TRBV11-3 and TRBJ2-7, with D perhaps TRBD1 (6 bases). CDR3 length: 14 amino acids. V shed 5 bases and J shed 1 base, with 12 bases lying between them. CDR1 and CDR2 (germline): SGHNT, YENEEA.

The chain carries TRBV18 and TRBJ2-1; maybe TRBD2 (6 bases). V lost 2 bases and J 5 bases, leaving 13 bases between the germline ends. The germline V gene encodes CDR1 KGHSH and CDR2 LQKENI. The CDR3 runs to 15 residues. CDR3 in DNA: TGTGCCAGCTCACCAACGGGAGCGGCTCACAATGAGCAGTTCTTC. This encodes CASSPTGAAHNEQFF.

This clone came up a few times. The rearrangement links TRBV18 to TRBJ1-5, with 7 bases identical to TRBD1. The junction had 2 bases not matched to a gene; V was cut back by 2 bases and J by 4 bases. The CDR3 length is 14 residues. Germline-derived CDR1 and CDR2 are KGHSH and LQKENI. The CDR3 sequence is CASSPGQVNQPQHF. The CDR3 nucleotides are TGTGCCAGCTCACCAGGACAGGTTAATCAGCCCCAGCATTTT.

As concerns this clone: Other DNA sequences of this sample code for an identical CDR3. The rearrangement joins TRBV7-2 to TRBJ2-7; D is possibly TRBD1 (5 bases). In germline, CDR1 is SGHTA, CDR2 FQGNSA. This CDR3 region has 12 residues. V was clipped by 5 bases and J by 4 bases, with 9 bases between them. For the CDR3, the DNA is TGTGCCAGCAGCCGACAGACGTACGAGCAGTACTTC. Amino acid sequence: CASSRQTYEQYF.

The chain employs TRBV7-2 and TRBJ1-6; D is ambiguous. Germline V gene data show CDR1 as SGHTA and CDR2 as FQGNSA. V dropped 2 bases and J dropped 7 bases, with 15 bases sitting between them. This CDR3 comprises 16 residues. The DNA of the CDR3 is TGTGCCAGCAGCTTATTGCTCCTCAGGTCGAATTCACCCCTCCACTTT. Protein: CASSLLLLRSNSPLHF. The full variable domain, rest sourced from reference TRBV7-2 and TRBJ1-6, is GAGVSQSPSNKVTEKGKDVELRCDPISGHTALYWYRQSLGQGLEFLIYFQGNSAPDKSGLPSDRFSAERTGGSVSTLTIQRTQQEDSAVYLCASSLLLLRSNSPLHFGNGTRLTVT.

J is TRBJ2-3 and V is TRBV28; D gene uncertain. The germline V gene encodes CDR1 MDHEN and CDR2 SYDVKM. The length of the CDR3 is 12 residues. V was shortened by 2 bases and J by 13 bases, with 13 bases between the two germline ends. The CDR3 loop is CASSLTSRKKYF. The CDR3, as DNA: TGTGCCAGCAGTTTAACATCCCGCAAAAAGTATTTT.

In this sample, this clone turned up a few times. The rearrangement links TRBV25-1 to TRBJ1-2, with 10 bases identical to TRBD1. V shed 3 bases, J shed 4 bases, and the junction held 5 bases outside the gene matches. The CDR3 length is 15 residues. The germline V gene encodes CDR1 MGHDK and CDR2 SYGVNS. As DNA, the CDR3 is TGTGCCAGCAGTGAGGGGACAGGGGCCATCTATGGCTACACCTTC. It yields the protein CASSEGTGAIYGYTF.

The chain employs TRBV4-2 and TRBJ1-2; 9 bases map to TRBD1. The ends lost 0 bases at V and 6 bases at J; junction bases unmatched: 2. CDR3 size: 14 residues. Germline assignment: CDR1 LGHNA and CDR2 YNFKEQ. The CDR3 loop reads CASSQERQGDGYTF. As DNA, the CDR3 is TGTGCCAGCAGCCAAGAGAGACAGGGGGATGGCTACACCTTC.

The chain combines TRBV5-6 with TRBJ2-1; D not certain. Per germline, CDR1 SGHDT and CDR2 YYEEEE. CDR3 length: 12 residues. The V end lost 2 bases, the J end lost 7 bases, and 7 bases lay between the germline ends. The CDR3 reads CASSFGWNEQFF. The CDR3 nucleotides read TGTGCCAGCAGCTTTGGGTGGAATGAGCAGTTCTTC.

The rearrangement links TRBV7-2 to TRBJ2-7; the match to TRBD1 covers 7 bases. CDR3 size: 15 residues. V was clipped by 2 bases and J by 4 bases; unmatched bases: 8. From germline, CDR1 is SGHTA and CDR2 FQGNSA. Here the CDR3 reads CASSLSTGANYEQYF. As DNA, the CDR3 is TGTGCCAGCAGCTTATCAACAGGGGCTAATTACGAGCAGTACTTC.

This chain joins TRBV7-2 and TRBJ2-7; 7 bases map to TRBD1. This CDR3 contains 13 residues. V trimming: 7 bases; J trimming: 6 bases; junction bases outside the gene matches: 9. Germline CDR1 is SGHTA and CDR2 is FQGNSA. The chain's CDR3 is CASIARPGGEQYF. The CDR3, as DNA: TGTGCCAGCATCGCTCGGCCAGGGGGCGAGCAGTACTTC.

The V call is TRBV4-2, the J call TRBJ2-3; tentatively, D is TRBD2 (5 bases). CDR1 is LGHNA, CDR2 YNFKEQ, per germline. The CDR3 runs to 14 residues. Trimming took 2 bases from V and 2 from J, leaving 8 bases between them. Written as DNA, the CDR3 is TGTGCCAGCAGCCAATGGGAGAACACAGATACGCAGTATTTT. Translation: CASSQWENTDTQYF.

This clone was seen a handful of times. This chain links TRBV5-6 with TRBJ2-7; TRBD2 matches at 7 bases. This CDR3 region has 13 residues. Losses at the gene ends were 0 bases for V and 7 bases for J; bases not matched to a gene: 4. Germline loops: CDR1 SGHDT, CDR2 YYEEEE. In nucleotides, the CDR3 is TGTGCCAGCAGCTTGGTATCGGGGGGAGAGCAGTACTTC. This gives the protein CASSLVSGGEQYF.

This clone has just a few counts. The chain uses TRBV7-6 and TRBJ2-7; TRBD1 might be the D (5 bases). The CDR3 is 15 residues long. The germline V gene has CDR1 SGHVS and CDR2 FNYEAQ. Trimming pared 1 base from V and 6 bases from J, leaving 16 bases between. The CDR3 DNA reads TGTGCCAGCAGCTTAGGCAGGGCCTGGTTCGGCGAGCAGTACTTC. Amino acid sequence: CASSLGRAWFGEQYF. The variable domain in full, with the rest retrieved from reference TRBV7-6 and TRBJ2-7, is GAGVSQSPRYKVTKRGQDVALRCDPISGHVSLYWYRQALGQGPEFLTYFNYEAQQDKSGLPNDRFSAERPEGSISTLTIQRTEQRDSAMYRCASSLGRAWFGEQYFGPGTRLTVT.

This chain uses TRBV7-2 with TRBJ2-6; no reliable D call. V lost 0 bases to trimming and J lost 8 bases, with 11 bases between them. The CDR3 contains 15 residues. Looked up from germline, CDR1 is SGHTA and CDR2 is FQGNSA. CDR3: CASSLAVDWSNVLTF. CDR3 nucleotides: TGTGCCAGCAGCTTAGCTGTAGACTGGTCCAACGTCCTGACTTTC.

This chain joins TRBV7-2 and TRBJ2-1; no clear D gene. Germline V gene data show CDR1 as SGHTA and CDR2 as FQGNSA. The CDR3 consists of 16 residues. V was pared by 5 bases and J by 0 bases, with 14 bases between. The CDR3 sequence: CASSTTHGSSYNEQFF. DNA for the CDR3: TGTGCCAGCAGCACCACACACGGTAGCTCCTACAATGAGCAGTTCTTC.

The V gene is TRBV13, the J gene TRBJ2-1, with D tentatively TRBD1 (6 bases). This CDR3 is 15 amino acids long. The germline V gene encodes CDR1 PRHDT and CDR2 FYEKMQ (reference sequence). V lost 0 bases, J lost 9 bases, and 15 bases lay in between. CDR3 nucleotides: TGTGCCAGCAGCTTAGGAGGGGGAGAGGGATCTGAGCAGTTCTTC. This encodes CASSLGGGEGSEQFF.

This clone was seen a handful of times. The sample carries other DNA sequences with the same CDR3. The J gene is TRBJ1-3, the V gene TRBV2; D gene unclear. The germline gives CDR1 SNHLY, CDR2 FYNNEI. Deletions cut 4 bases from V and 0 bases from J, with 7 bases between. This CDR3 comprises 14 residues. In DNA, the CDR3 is TGTGCCAGCAGTGGAGCGCTCTCTGGAAACACCATATATTTT. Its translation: CASSGALSGNTIYF.

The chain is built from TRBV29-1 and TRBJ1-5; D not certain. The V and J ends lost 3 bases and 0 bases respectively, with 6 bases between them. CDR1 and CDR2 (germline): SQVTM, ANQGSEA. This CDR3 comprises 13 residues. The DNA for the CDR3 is TGCAGCGTTGAGGTACATAGCAATCAGCCCCAGCATTTT. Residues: CSVEVHSNQPQHF.

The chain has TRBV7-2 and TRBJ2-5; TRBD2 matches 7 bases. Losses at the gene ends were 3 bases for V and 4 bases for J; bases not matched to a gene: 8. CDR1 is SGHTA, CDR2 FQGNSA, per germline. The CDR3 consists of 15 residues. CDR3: CASSFYSGGGETQYF. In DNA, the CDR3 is TGTGCCAGCAGCTTTTACTCTGGCGGGGGAGAGACCCAGTACTTC.

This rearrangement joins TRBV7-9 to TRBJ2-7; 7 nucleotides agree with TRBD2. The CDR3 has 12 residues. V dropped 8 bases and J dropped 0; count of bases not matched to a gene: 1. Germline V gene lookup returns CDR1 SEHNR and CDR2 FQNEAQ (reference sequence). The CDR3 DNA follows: TGTGCCAGCGGGGACTACTCCTACGAGCAGTACTTC. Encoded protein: CASGDYSYEQYF.